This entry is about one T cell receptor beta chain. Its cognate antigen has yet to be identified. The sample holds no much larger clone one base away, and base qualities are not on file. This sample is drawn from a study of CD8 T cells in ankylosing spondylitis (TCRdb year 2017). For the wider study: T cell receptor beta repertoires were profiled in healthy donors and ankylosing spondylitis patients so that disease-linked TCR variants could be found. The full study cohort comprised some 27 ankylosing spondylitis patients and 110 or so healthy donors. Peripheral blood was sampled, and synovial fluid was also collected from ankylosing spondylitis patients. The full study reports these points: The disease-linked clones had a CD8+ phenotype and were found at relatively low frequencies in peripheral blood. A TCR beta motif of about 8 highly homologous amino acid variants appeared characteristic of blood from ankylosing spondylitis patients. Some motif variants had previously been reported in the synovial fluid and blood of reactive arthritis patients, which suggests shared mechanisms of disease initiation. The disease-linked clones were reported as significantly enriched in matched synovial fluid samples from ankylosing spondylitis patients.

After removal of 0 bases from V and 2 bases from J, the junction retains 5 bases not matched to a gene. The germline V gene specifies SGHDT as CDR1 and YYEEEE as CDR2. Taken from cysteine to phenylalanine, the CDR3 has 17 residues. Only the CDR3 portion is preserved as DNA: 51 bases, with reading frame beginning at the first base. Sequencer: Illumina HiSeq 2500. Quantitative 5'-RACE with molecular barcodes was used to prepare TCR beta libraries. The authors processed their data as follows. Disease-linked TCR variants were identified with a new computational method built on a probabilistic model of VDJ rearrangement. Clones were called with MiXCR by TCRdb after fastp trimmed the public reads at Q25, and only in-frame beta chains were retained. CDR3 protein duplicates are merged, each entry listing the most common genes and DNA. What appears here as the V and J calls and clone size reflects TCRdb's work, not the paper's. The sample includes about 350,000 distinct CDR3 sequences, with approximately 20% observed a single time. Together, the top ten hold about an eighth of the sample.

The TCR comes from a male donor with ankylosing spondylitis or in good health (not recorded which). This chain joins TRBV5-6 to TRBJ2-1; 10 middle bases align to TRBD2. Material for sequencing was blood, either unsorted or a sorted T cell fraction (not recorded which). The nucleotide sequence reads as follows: TGTGCCAGCAGCTTGGAGGGACTAGCGCCGCCCTACAATGAGCAGTTCTTC. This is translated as CASSLEGLAPPYNEQFF. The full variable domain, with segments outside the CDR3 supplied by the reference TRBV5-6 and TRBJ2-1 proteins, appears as DAGVTQSPTHLIKTRGQQVTLRCSPKSGHDTVSWYQQALGQGPQFIFQYYEEEERQRGNFPDRFSGHQFPNYSSELNVNALLLGDSALYLCASSLEGLAPPYNEQFFGPGTRLTVL.